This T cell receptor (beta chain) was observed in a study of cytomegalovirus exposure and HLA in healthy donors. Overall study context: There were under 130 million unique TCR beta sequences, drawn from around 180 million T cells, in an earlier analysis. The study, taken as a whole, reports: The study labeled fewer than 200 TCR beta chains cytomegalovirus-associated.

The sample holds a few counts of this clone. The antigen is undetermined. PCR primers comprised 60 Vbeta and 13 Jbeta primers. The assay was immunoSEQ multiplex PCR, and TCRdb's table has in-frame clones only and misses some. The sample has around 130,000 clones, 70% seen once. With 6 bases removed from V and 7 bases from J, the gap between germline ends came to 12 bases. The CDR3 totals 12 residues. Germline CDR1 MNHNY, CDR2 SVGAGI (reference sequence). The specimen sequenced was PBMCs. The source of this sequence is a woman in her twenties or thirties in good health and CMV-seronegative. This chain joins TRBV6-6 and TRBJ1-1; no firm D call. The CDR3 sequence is CASRDPDFEAFF. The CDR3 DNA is TGTGCCAGCAGGGACCCGGACTTTGAAGCTTTCTTT.